This T cell receptor (beta chain) was captured by sequencing in a study of human CD8 memory T cell subsets. The CDR3 covers 13 residues. From germline, CDR1 is DFQATT and CDR2 SNEGSKA (reference sequence). The authors made TCR beta libraries using UMI-labeled 5' RACE. From the 5' RACE reads, TCRdb lists one entry per CDR3 protein and no DNA. This sample contains about 10,000 distinct CDR3 sequences. Negative magnetic separation enriched total CD8+ T cells. RNA originated from duplicate vials containing about 140,000 sorted CD8+ T cells per subset. J is TRBJ2-1 and V is TRBV20-1; TCRdb names TRBD1, which stays unverified in the absence of DNA. The clonotype comes from a human donor in good health. The sequenced sample consisted of CD8+ T cells from PBMCs. The CDR3: CSARQGVRNEQFF.